This T cell receptor beta chain was recovered during a study of identical twins. TCRdb re-derived calls from the 5' RACE reads in MiXCR, one entry per CDR3 protein. This sample has 200,000 to 250,000 distinct CDR3 sequences, with 5.5% to 8% found just once. These data are also associated with another study on yellow fever vaccine responses in identical twins.

What was sequenced was memory (CD45RO+) T cells sorted from blood. The sequence derives from a woman aged 18-29 years in good health.

The CDR3 region has the DNA TGCAGTGCTAGAGACCCTGGAAACACCATATATTTT. It codes for CSARDPGNTIYF. This chain links TRBV20-1 with TRBJ1-3; D unclear. The V end lost 0 bases, the J end lost 2 bases, and 2 bases lay between the germline ends. Per germline, CDR1 DFQATT and CDR2 SNEGSKA (reference sequence). The CDR3 contains 12 residues.